The T cell receptor (beta chain) described here comes from a study of shared clonotypes between healthy human individuals. The wider study: Plates per donor: three CD4 naive, three CD4 memory, two CD8 naive, one CD8 memory.

Assay used: immunoSEQ multiplex PCR; TCRdb lists only in-frame clones, some missing. Among approximately 1.5 million clones listed, approximately 98% were seen once. Study conclusions and caveats: Clonotype sharing across four donors was observed for around 5% of naive CD4 clonotypes.

Germline V gene data show CDR1 as SGHAT and CDR2 as FQNNGV. Trimming took 4 bases from V and 2 from J; bases not matched to a gene: 6. The CDR3 covers 15 residues. The donors were all Caucasian adults (living in Nashville, Tennessee). A remark on this clone: Its antigen is not known.

Sample: naive CD4+ T cells sorted from blood. Subset of the sample: CD45RA+ positively selected. This receptor was obtained from a man aged 30 to 45 in good health. V is TRBV11-2 and J is TRBJ1-2, with TRBD1 matching over 8 bases. CDR3 loop: CASSSWTGSNYGYTF. The CDR3 nucleotides read TGTGCCAGCAGCTCCTGGACAGGGTCAAACTATGGCTACACCTTC.